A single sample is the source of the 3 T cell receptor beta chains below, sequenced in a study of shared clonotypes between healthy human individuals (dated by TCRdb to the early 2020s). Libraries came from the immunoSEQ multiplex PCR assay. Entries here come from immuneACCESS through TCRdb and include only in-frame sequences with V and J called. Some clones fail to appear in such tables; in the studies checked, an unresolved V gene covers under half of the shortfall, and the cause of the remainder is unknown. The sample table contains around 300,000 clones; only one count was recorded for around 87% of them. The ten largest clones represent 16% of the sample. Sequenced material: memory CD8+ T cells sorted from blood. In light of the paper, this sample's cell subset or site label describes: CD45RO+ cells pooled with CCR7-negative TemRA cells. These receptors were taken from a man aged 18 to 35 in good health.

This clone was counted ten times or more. This CDR3 reads CASSHDPPGSYEQYF. The CDR3 DNA follows: TGCGCCAGCAGCCACGACCCTCCGGGGTCCTACGAGCAGTACTTC. The chain joins TRBV4-1 to TRBJ2-7, with D maybe TRBD2 (5 bases). From germline, CDR1 is MGHRA and CDR2 YSYEKL. The CDR3 covers 15 residues. Trimming removed 3 bases at V and 1 base at J, with 13 bases between.

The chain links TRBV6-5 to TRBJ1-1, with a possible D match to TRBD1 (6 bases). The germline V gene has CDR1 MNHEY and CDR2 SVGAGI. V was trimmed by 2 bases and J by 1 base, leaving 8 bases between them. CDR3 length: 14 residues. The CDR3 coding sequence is TGTGCCAGCAGTTACAGGGGGGAGAACACTGAAGCTTTCTTT. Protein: CASSYRGENTEAFF.

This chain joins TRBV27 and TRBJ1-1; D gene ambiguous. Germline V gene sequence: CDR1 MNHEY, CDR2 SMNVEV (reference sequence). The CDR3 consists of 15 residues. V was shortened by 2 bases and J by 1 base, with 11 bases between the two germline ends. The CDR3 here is CASSLRSARNTEAFF. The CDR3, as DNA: TGTGCCAGCAGTTTAAGGTCAGCTAGGAACACTGAAGCTTTCTTT.